This passage covers 5 T cell receptor beta chains from one sample sequenced in a study of CD8 T cells in ankylosing spondylitis. TCRdb reprocessed the 5' RACE reads via MiXCR and lists one record per CDR3 protein. In the table there are roughly 60,000 distinct CDR3 sequences, 6.2% of which are singletons. Sequencing was done on a sample of synovial fluid, either unsorted or a sorted T cell fraction (not recorded which). The source is a male donor with ankylosing spondylitis.

This clonotype was counted a few times. This sequence joins TRBV12-3 or TRBV12-4 and TRBJ1-1; possible D gene TRBD1, 5 bases. The CDR3 runs 14 residues. Trimming left V 3 bases short and J 8 bases short, with 16 bases between. The CDR3 loop is CASSFEVLGTEAFF. The CDR3 bases are TGTGCCAGCAGTTTTGAGGTATTAGGGACCGAAGCTTTCTTT.

This clonotype was observed a few times. At one end the junction does not follow the germline gene, possibly because of a read error. This chain links TRBV12-3 or TRBV12-4 with TRBJ2-1, with D possibly being TRBD2 (5 bases). The CDR3 sequence is 18 residues long. CDR3 nucleotide sequence: TGTACCAGCAGTTTAGAGGGCCGAGTGCTGAGCTCCTACAATGAGCAGTTCTTC. The encoded protein is CTSSLEGRVLSSYNEQFF.

The chain joins TRBV12-3 or TRBV12-4 to TRBJ2-2, with TRBD2 matching 12 bases. The trim removed 7 bases at V and 7 bases at J, leaving 10 bases unmatched. The CDR3 runs to 16 residues. The CDR3 DNA is TGTGCCAGCACCCCTTGGACTAGCGGGACGGACGGGGAGCTGTTTTTT. Residues: CASTPWTSGTDGELFF.

The CDR3 nucleotides read TGCAGTGCTAGAGAGGAGGGGCGGACAGATACGCAGTATTTT. Amino acids: CSAREEGRTDTQYF. The rearrangement joins TRBV20-1 to TRBJ2-3; D might be TRBD2 (6 bases). The length of the CDR3 is 14 residues. Per the germline V gene, CDR1 is DFQATT and CDR2 is SNEGSKA (reference sequence). V was shortened by 0 bases and J by 3 bases, with 10 bases between the two germline ends.

The chain recombines TRBV23-1 with TRBJ1-1, with D tentatively TRBD1 (5 bases). TRBV23-1 is designated an ORF whose function remains uncertain. Trimming removed 8 bases at V and 1 base at J, with 14 bases between. There are 14 residues in the CDR3. The CDR3 region has the DNA TGCGCCAGCCGTTTGGGGGGTTGGAACACTGAAGCTTTCTTT. Translated, it gives CASRLGGWNTEAFF.